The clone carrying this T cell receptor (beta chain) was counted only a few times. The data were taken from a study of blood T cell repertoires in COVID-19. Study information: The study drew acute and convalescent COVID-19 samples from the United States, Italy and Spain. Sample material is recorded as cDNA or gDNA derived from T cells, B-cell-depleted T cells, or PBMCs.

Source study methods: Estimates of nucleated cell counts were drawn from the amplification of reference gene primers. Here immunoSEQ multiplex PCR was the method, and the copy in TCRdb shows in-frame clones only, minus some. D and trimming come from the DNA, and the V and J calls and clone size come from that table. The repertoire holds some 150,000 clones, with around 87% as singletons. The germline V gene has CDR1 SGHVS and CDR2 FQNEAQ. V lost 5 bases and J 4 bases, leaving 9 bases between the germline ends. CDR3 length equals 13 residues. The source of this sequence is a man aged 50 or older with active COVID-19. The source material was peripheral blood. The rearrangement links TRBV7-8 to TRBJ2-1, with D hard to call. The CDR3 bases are TGTGCCAGCAGCACCAGGCTTTACAATGAGCAGTTCTTC. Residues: CASSTRLYNEQFF. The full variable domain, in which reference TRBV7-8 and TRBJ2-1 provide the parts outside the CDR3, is GAGVSQSPRYKVAKRGQDVALRCDPISGHVSLFWYQQALGQGPEFLTYFQNEAQLDKSGLPSDRFFAERPEGSVSTLKIQRTQQEDSAVYLCASSTRLYNEQFFGPGTRLTVL.